The 7 T cell receptor beta chains below were found in one sample sequenced in a study of OX40 agonist ivuxolimab in advanced cancers. Produced via immunoSEQ multiplex PCR; TCRdb's table is partial and in-frame only. This table holds approximately 60,000 clones, approximately 89% found once. The input for sequencing was CD4+ or CD8+ T cells sorted from blood, taken in a trial of the OX40 agonist ivuxolimab. These receptor sequences come from an adult with an advanced solid tumor such as melanoma, head and neck, liver or kidney cancer.

The rearrangement links TRBV19 to TRBJ2-3, with D unclear. CDR3 length: 14 residues. V lost 4 bases, J lost 4 bases, and 12 bases lay in between. CDR1 LNHDA and CDR2 SQIVND come from the germline V gene (reference sequence). The CDR3 region is CASSTSGFADTQYF. The CDR3 DNA sequence: TGTGCCAGTAGTACCTCCGGGTTTGCAGATACGCAGTATTTT.

CDR3 bases: TGTGCCCTCCCCCGAGCGGGAGGGCCGTCCTACAATGAGCAGTTCTTC. Residues: CALPRAGGPSYNEQFF. The chain employs TRBV30 and TRBJ2-1, with 10 bases matching TRBD2. J gave up 1 base and V 8 bases, and 11 bases lay outside the gene matches. CDR3 size: 16 residues. The V gene's germline CDR1 is GTSNPN and CDR2 SVGIG (reference sequence).

The sample holds a few counts of this clone. The CDR3, as DNA: TGCAGCGTTAGCATACTAGCGCTCTCCTACAATGAGCAGTTCTTC. Encoded protein: CSVSILALSYNEQFF. The V and J genes are TRBV29-1 and TRBJ2-1, with 7 positions matching TRBD2. Germline V gives CDR1 SQVTM, CDR2 ANQGSEA. J lost 0 bases, V lost 5 bases, and 7 bases had no gene match. CDR3 length: 15 amino acids.

This chain connects TRBV18 to TRBJ2-2, with D maybe TRBD2 (6 bases). The CDR3 covers 15 residues. Germline V CDR1 and CDR2: KGHSH, LQKENI. Trimming left V 2 bases short and J 4 bases short, with 11 bases between. The CDR3 coding sequence is TGTGCCAGCTCACCAAGATGGGAGGTCACCGGGGAGCTGTTTTTT. It translates to CASSPRWEVTGELFF. Full variable domain (outside the CDR3, taken from reference TRBV18 and TRBJ2-2): NAGVMQNPRHLVRRRGQEARLRCSPMKGHSHVYWYRQLPEEGLKFMVYLQKENIIDESGMPKERFSAEFPKEGPSILRIQQVVRGDSAAYFCASSPRWEVTGELFFGEGSRLTVL.

This clone is a singleton in its sample. The chain uses TRBV9 and TRBJ1-3; 8 nucleotides match TRBD1. V gave up 4 bases and J gave up 2 bases; unmatched junction bases: 5. CDR3 length: 15 amino acids. CDR1 SGDLS and CDR2 YYNGEE come from the germline V gene. CDR3 nucleotides: TGTGCCAGCAGCCTCCTGACAGGGGCTGGAAACACCATATATTTT. Translating it yields CASSLLTGAGNTIYF.

This clone was seen just once. V and J are TRBV7-8 and TRBJ2-5; TRBD1 aligns across 8 bases. Gene TRBJ2-7 matches the end of the DNA better, so the J call may be wrong. The CDR3 has 15 residues. The germline V gene has CDR1 SGHVS and CDR2 FQNEAQ. CDR3 coding DNA: TGTGCCAGTTACCCCATGGGGACAGGCACCTACGAGCAGTACTTC. Its protein is CASYPMGTGTYEQYF.

This rearrangement joins TRBV10-3 to TRBJ2-7; possible D gene TRBD2, 6 bases. Trimming stripped 0 bases from V and 4 bases from J, with 10 bases between. CDR3 size: 14 residues. Germline V gene data show CDR1 as ENHRY and CDR2 as SYGVKD. The CDR3 DNA is TGTGCCATCAGTGAGTCGAAGGCGGGATACGAGCAGTACTTC. It specifies CAISESKAGYEQYF.